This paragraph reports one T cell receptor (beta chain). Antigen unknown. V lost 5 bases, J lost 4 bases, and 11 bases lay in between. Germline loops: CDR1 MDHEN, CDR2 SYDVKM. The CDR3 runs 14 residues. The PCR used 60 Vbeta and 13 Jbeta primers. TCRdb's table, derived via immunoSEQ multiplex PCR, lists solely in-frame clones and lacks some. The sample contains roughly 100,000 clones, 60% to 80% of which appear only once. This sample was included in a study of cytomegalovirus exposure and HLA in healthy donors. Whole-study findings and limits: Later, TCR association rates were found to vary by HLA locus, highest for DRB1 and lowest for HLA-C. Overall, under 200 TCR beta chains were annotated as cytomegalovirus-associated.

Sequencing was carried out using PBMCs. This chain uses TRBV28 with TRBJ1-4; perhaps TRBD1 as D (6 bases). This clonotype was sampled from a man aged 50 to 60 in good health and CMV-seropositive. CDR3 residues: CASSNDRFNEKLFF. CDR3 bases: TGTGCCAGCAGTAACGACAGGTTTAATGAAAAACTGTTTTTT.